Below, 14 T cell receptor beta chains from the same sample are listed, as sequenced in a study of control samples from healthy donors and cancer patients (TCRdb year 2020). Library construction relied on the immunoSEQ multiplex PCR assay. TCRdb obtained this table from immuneACCESS and retained in-frame rearrangements with V and J assigned. These tables miss some clones; where compared with another copy, unresolved V genes account for less than half of the shortfall, and the remainder is unexplained. The sample has 130,000 or so clones on record, roughly nine tenths of them singletons. Together, the top ten hold approximately 8% of the sample. The material sequenced was PBMCs. These receptor sequences come from a man aged 45-65 years with head and neck cancer.

The V and J genes are TRBV30 and TRBJ1-2; D unclear. Trimming removed 2 bases at V and 5 bases at J, with 15 bases between. From germline, CDR1 is GTSNPN and CDR2 SVGIG (reference sequence). The CDR3 runs 14 residues. The chain's CDR3 is CAWSPARVGYGYTF. Written as DNA, the CDR3 is TGTGCCTGGAGTCCCGCGAGGGTAGGATATGGCTACACCTTC.

V and J are TRBV9 and TRBJ1-2, with D perhaps matching TRBD1 (6 bases). The CDR3 covers 13 residues. CDR1 SGDLS and CDR2 YYNGEE come from the germline V gene. Trimming shortened V by 0 bases and J by 6 bases, and 9 bases separated the two germline ends. The CDR3 spells CASSVGYRDGYTF. The CDR3 nucleotides are TGTGCCAGCAGCGTAGGGTACAGGGATGGCTACACCTTC.

J is TRBJ2-5 and V is TRBV7-3; D tentatively fits TRBD1 or TRBD2 (6 bases each). With 1 base removed from V and 1 base from J, the gap between germline ends came to 13 bases. In germline, CDR1 is SGHTA, CDR2 FQGTGA. The CDR3 runs to 16 residues. The CDR3 loop reads CASSLNTGAPQETQYF. The CDR3 DNA follows: TGTGCCAGCAGCTTAAATACGGGGGCCCCCCAAGAGACCCAGTACTTC. The whole variable domain, filled in from reference TRBV7-3 and TRBJ2-5, reads GAGVSQTPSNKVTEKGKYVELRCDPISGHTALYWYRQSLGQGPEFLIYFQGTGAADDSGLPNDRFFAVRPEGSVSTLKIQRTERGDSAVYLCASSLNTGAPQETQYFGPGTRLLVL.

Remarks on this clone: Other nucleotide sequences from this sample produce the same CDR3. V and J are TRBV3-1 (or the pseudogene TRBV3-2) and TRBJ2-7; D is ambiguous. V gave up 1 base and J gave up 5 bases, with 3 bases separating them. Germline V CDR1 and CDR2: LGHDT, YNNKEL (reference sequence). This CDR3 region has 11 residues. The CDR3 DNA is TGTGCCAGCAGCCAAGTTCACGAGCAGTACTTC. This translates into CASSQVHEQYF.

J is TRBJ2-1 and V is TRBV28; possibly TRBD2 for D (5 bases). Germline CDR1 and CDR2: MDHEN and SYDVKM. This CDR3 is built from 13 residues. The V end lost 6 bases, the J end lost 5 bases, and 11 bases lay between the germline ends. The CDR3 DNA reads TGTGCCAGCAGCCTAGCCGCCGACAATGAGCAGTTCTTC. Translated: CASSLAADNEQFF. The full variable domain, its missing parts supplied by reference TRBV28 and TRBJ2-1, is DVKVTQSSRYLVKRTGEKVFLECVQDMDHENMFWYRQDPGLGLRLIYFSYDVKMKEKGDIPEGYSVSREKKERFSLILESASTNQTSMYLCASSLAADNEQFFGPGTRLTVL.

The rearrangement joins TRBV3-1 (or the pseudogene TRBV3-2) to TRBJ1-6; D perhaps matches TRBD1 (5 bases). Deletions cut 3 bases from V and 10 bases from J, with 19 bases between. Germline assignment: CDR1 LGHDT and CDR2 YNNKEL (reference sequence). The CDR3 runs 16 residues. In DNA form, the CDR3 reads TGTGCCAGCAGCCAGTGGGGGACCGGCGTGGGATCACCCCTCCACTTT. Protein sequence: CASSQWGTGVGSPLHF.

The CDR3 here is CASQTKGTALSTDTQYF. Here the CDR3 DNA reads TGCGCCAGCCAAACAAAGGGGACCGCGCTGTCCACAGATACGCAGTATTTT. The chain recombines TRBV5-1 with TRBJ2-3, with D perhaps TRBD1 or TRBD2 (5 bases each). CDR3 size: 17 residues. Germline V gives CDR1 SGHRS, CDR2 YFSETQ. Deletions cut 7 bases from V and 2 bases from J, with 23 bases between.

The chain couples TRBV7-7 to TRBJ2-5; tentatively, D is TRBD2 (6 bases). CDR1 and CDR2 (germline): SSHAT, FNYEAQ (reference sequence). Trimming pared 5 bases from V and 1 base from J, leaving 11 bases between. The CDR3 is 14 amino acids. Here the CDR3 reads CASSQGTFQETQYF. The CDR3 DNA sequence: TGTGCCAGCAGCCAAGGGACTTTCCAAGAGACCCAGTACTTC. The complete variable domain, with remaining parts taken from reference TRBV7-7 and TRBJ2-5, reads GAGVSQSPRYKVTKRGQDVTLRCDPISSHATLYWYQQALGQGPEFLTYFNYEAQPDKSGLPSDRFSAERPEGSISTLTIQRTEQRDSAMYRCASSQGTFQETQYFGPGTRLLVL.

The V gene is TRBV19, the J gene TRBJ2-3; D is unresolved. The CDR3 loop spans 14 amino acids. V shed 5 bases and J shed 2 bases, with 11 bases lying between them. Germline CDR1 reads LNHDA; CDR2 reads SQIVND (reference sequence). For the CDR3, the DNA is TGTGCCAGTAGTTTCTTAGGGAACACAGATACGCAGTATTTT. Residues: CASSFLGNTDTQYF.

The chain carries TRBV28 and TRBJ2-1, with TRBD1 identical over 10 bases. Germline loops: CDR1 MDHEN, CDR2 SYDVKM. Unmatched junction bases numbered 12, after V lost 6 bases and J lost 10 bases. This CDR3 spans 15 amino acids. In DNA form, the CDR3 reads TGTGCCAGCAGCGCCAGGGACAGGGGACGTTGGGAGCAGTTCTTC. As protein: CASSARDRGRWEQFF.

The genes are TRBV7-2 and TRBJ1-3; possibly TRBD1 for D (6 bases). Trimming stripped 5 bases from V and 0 bases from J, with 17 bases between. This CDR3 region has 17 residues. From germline, CDR1 is SGHTA and CDR2 FQGNSA. CDR3 in DNA: TGTGCCAGCAGCCCCCGAACAGGGTTCAGCTCTGGAAACACCATATATTTT. It translates to CASSPRTGFSSGNTIYF.

This chain uses TRBV18 with TRBJ2-3; D gene unclear. V was shortened by 0 bases and J by 2 bases, with 12 bases between the two germline ends. The length of the CDR3 is 16 residues. CDR1 is KGHSH and CDR2 is LQKENI in the germline V gene. The CDR3 protein is CASSPPAGSPTDTQYF. CDR3 coding DNA: TGTGCCAGCTCACCACCGGCTGGCTCCCCCACAGATACGCAGTATTTT.

The gene calls are TRBV19 and TRBJ1-2; D not certain. The germline gives CDR1 LNHDA, CDR2 SQIVND (reference sequence). The CDR3 consists of 17 residues. The V and J ends lost 3 bases and 2 bases respectively, with 19 bases between them. Written as DNA, the CDR3 is TGTGCCAGTAGTATTCGGGCAAGCCCTAATTTAAACTATGGCTACACCTTC. This gives the protein CASSIRASPNLNYGYTF.

The chain recombines TRBV29-1 with TRBJ2-7; D may be TRBD2 (6 bases). The length of the CDR3 is 15 residues. The germline CDR1 and CDR2 sequences are SQVTM and ANQGSEA. Trimming shortened V by 4 bases and J by 3 bases, and 19 bases separated the two germline ends. CDR3 in amino acids: CSVVTNQGLYYEQYF. The CDR3 region has the DNA TGCAGCGTTGTTACTAATCAGGGACTGTACTACGAGCAGTACTTC.